This T cell receptor (beta chain) derives from a study of blood T cells in healthy people across ages. Combining a sample-barcoded 5' primer with a J-beta primer mix, a second PCR ran for about 7 to 11 cycles. TCRdb called the 5' RACE reads again in MiXCR, with one record for every CDR3 protein. The sample has some 860,000 distinct CDR3 sequences; more than 50% are singletons. CDR3 size: 16 residues. V was shortened by 5 bases and J by 10 bases, with 21 bases between the two germline ends. Germline V gene lookup returns CDR1 SGHVS and CDR2 FQNEAQ. The chain employs TRBV7-8 and TRBJ1-6; D call uncertain. The source material was blood. The clonotype originates from a man in his forties in good health. The CDR3 DNA reads as TGTGCCAGCAGCACCGAAGCCCTTAGGGCTGGCTCACCCCTCCACTTT. It translates to CASSTEALRAGSPLHF.